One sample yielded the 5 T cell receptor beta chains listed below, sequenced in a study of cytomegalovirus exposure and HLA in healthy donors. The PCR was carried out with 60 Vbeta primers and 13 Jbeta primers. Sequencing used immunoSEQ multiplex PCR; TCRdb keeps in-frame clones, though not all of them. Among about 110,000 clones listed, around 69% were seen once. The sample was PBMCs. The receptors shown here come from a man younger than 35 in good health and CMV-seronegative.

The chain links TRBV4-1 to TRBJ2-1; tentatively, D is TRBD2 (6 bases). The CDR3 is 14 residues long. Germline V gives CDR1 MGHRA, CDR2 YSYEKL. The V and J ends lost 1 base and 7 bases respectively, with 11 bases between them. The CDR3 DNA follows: TGCGCCAGCAGCCAAGGAGGTGGGGGGAATGAGCAGTTCTTC. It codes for CASSQGGGGNEQFF.

CDR3 sequence (DNA): TGTGCCAGCAGCCCGCGCGGGACCACAGATACGCAGTATTTT. It encodes CASSPRGTTDTQYF. The genes are TRBV9 and TRBJ2-3; possible D gene TRBD2, 6 bases. CDR3 length: 14 amino acids. The V end lost 4 bases, the J end lost 2 bases, and 11 bases lay between the germline ends. Germline CDR1 SGDLS, CDR2 YYNGEE.

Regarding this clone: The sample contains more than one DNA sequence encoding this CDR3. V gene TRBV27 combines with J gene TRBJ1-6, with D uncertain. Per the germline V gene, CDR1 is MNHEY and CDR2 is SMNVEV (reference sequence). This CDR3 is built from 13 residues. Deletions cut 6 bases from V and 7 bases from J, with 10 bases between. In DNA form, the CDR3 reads TGTGCCAGCAGAAGGAGGGAGAATTCACCCCTCCACTTT. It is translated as CASRRRENSPLHF.

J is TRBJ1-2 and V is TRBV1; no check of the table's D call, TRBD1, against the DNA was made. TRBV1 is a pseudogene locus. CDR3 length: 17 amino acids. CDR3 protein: CTSAIPGQGGRNYGYTF. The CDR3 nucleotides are TGCACCAGCGCTATTCCGGGACAGGGGGGTCGGAACTATGGCTACACCTTC.

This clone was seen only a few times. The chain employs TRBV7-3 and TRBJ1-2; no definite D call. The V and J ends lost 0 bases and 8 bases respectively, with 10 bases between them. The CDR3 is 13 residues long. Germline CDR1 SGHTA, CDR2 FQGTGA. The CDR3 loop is CASSLTDGLGYTF. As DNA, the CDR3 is TGTGCCAGCAGCTTAACCGACGGGTTGGGCTACACCTTC.